Listed below are T cell receptor beta chains from one sample, sequenced in a study of blood T cell repertoires in COVID-19. Generated by immunoSEQ multiplex PCR, the TCRdb table keeps only in-frame clones and is missing some. The table lists roughly 17,000 clones, 80% to 90% of them singletons. Sequencing was performed on peripheral blood. Every receptor here comes from a human donor in a cohort sampled during active COVID-19. The CDR3 runs from the conserved cysteine through the conserved F or W. D genes are given only for firm matches. Size tells how often a clone was seen (once, few, many) or the class of an expanded clone, and some rows leave it out.

V	J	size	D	DNA	CDR3
TRBV6-5	TRBJ2-7	NA	NA	TGTGCCAGCACTCCGACATCATACGAGCAGTACTTC	CASTPTSYEQYF
TRBV19	TRBJ2-1	once	NA	TGTGCCAGTAGTATAGATCGCAGGAATGAGCAGTTCTTC	CASSIDRRNEQFF
TRBV28	TRBJ2-6	NA	TRBD1	TGTGCCAGCGGGGGACAGGGGAACTCTGGGGCCAACGTCCTGACTTTC	CASGGQGNSGANVLTF
TRBV5-1	TRBJ1-5	NA	TRBD1	TGCGCCAGCAGCCTGGGGACAGGGTCCGTGGAGCCCCAGCATTTT	CASSLGTGSVEPQHF
TRBV19	TRBJ1-4	NA	NA	TGTGCCAGTAGTATAGATTCGTCCGTAGAAAAACTGTTTTTT	CASSIDSSVEKLFF
TRBV30	TRBJ2-1	NA	NA	TGTGCCTGGAGCCTGGGAGTGAACTACAATGAGCAGTTCTTC	CAWSLGVNYNEQFF
TRBV4-1	TRBJ1-3	NA	NA	TGCGCCAGCAGCCCCCCCCCGGGACTTTCTGGAAACACCATATATTTT	CASSPPPGLSGNTIYF
TRBV11-2	TRBJ1-2	NA	TRBD1	TGTGCCAGCAGCACCCTAGGACAGGGGGGCGGCTACACCTTC	CASSTLGQGGGYTF
TRBV7-9	TRBJ1-6	NA	NA	TGTGCCAGCAGCTTTGGGGGCCTGTATAATTCACCCCTCCACTTT	CASSFGGLYNSPLHF
TRBV5-1	TRBJ1-1	NA	NA	TGCGCCAGCAGCTTGGAAGAGGCGCTGGCTGAAGCTTTCTTT	CASSLEEALAEAFF
TRBV19	TRBJ2-7	NA	NA	TGTGCCAGTAGTATATCTTCGACTAGGTACTCCTACGAGCAGTACTTC	CASSISSTRYSYEQYF
TRBV28	TRBJ2-1	NA	TRBD2	TGTGCCAGCAGTTTAGTGGGACTACAATACAATGAGCAGTTCTTC	CASSLVGLQYNEQFF
TRBV7-3	TRBJ1-4	NA	NA	TGTGCCAGCAGCCAACTAGGGGGGGCCGGTGAAAAACTGTTTTTT	CASSQLGGAGEKLFF
TRBV28	TRBJ1-5	NA	NA	TGTGCCAGCAGCTCCGACCCCTCAGGGTCCCAGCATTTT	CASSSDPSGSQHF
TRBV14	TRBJ1-2	NA	TRBD1	TGTGCCAGCAGCCCGGGACAGGACCTCCTTAACTATGGCTACACCTTC	CASSPGQDLLNYGYTF
TRBV2	TRBJ2-1	NA	TRBD1	TGTGCCACAAAAGGGGGACAGGGGGAGTACAATGAGCAGTTCTTC	CATKGGQGEYNEQFF
TRBV7-9	TRBJ2-1	NA	TRBD2	TGTGCCAGCAGCTTAGAAGCGGGAGGCTCCTACAATGAGCAGTTCTTC	CASSLEAGGSYNEQFF
TRBV11-2	TRBJ2-7	NA	NA	TGTGCCAGCAGCTTAGTCCGGGCCGGGGGAGCCGGCGAGCAGTACTTC	CASSLVRAGGAGEQYF
TRBV6-5	TRBJ2-7	NA	TRBD1	TGTGCCAGCAGTTACTTGAGACAGGGGGCCTACGAGCAGTACTTC	CASSYLRQGAYEQYF
TRBV14	TRBJ1-2	NA	TRBD1	TGTGCCAGCAGCCCGACAGGGTTTCGGGCGAACTATGGCTACACCTTC	CASSPTGFRANYGYTF
TRBV2	TRBJ1-2	once	TRBD1	TGTGCCAGCAGTTCTCTGCCGGGACAGGGCAGAGGCTACACCTTC	CASSSLPGQGRGYTF
TRBV10-1	TRBJ2-1	NA	NA	TGCGCCAGCAGTGACGGACTGGGATTGAGCTCCTACAATGAGCAGTTCTTC	CASSDGLGLSSYNEQFF
TRBV27	TRBJ2-3	once	NA	TGTGCCAGCAGTTTCGGGGGACCAGATACGCAGTATTTT	CASSFGGPDTQYF
TRBV7-2	TRBJ2-1	NA	TRBD2	TGTGCCAGCAGACTTGGACTAGTCGATAATGAGCAGTTCTTC	CASRLGLVDNEQFF
TRBV7-9	TRBJ1-3	NA	NA	TGTGCCAGCAGCTTAGGCTTCATGGGGGCGCGGGGAAACACCATATATTTT	CASSLGFMGARGNTIYF
TRBV28	TRBJ2-7	NA	TRBD2	TGTGCCAGCAGTAAACGACTAGCGGGAATAGTGGGACCCTACGAGCAGTACTTC	CASSKRLAGIVGPYEQYF
TRBV4-2	TRBJ1-3	NA	NA	TGTGCCAGCAGCCAAGGGGGAGGAACTGGAAACACCATATATTTT	CASSQGGGTGNTIYF
TRBV5-1	TRBJ2-1	NA	NA	TGCGCCAGCAGCCTACGGAATGAGCAGTTCTTC	CASSLRNEQFF
TRBV6-5	TRBJ1-6	once	NA	TGTGCCAGCAGTTCTCGGTACTCAGGGTCAAATTCACCCCTCCACTTT	CASSSRYSGSNSPLHF
TRBV4-2	TRBJ1-1	NA	TRBD1	TGTGCCAGCAGCCAAGGGGCCAGGGGGACTGAAGCTTTCTTT	CASSQGARGTEAFF
TRBV20-1	TRBJ1-2	NA	TRBD1	TGCAGACAGGGGGAAGAGGGCTACACCTTC	CRQGEEGYTF
TRBV19	TRBJ2-3	NA	TRBD2	TGTGCCAGTAGTACCCGCTTTAGCGGGAGCACAGATACGCAGTATTTT	CASSTRFSGSTDTQYF
TRBV19	TRBJ2-1	NA	TRBD2	TGTGCCAGTAGTATGGGCGGGAGGGCCGGCAATGAGCAGTTCTTC	CASSMGGRAGNEQFF
TRBV5-6	TRBJ2-7	once	NA	TGTGCCAGCAGCTTGGGCCCCGGAGGGAGCGGTGAGCAGTACTTC	CASSLGPGGSGEQYF
TRBV9	TRBJ2-7	NA	TRBD2	TGTGCCAGAAGATCGGGACTAGCGTACTCCTACGAGCAGTACTTC	CARRSGLAYSYEQYF
TRBV6-5	TRBJ2-7	NA	TRBD2	TGTGCCAGCACATGGACTAGCGGGAGGGCCTACGAGCAGTACTTC	CASTWTSGRAYEQYF
TRBV5-1	TRBJ2-1	NA	NA	TGCGCCAGCAGCTTTGAGCAGGCCAGCTCCTACAATGAGCAGTTCTTC	CASSFEQASSYNEQFF
TRBV27	TRBJ1-5	NA	TRBD1	TGTGCCAGCAGTGTTACAGGGGTTGGCCCATGGGGCCGTCAGCCCCAGCATTTT	CASSVTGVGPWGRQPQHF
TRBV9	TRBJ2-5	NA	NA	TGTGCCAGCAGCGTAGTATACTCAGGGGATGAGACCCAGTACTTC	CASSVVYSGDETQYF
TRBV5-4	TRBJ2-1	NA	TRBD2	TGTGCCAGCAGCTTGGAATTCGGTAGCGGGAGGGACAATGAGCAGTTCTTC	CASSLEFGSGRDNEQFF
TRBV5-4	TRBJ1-6	NA	NA	TGTGCCAGCAGCCCCTCAGGGAAGGGTTCACCCCTCCACTTT	CASSPSGKGSPLHF
TRBV6-5	TRBJ1-5	NA	NA	TGTGCCAGCAGTTACAACCCCAGTCAGCCCCAGCATTTT	CASSYNPSQPQHF
TRBV11-2	TRBJ1-1	NA	TRBD1	TGTGCCAGCAGCACTCACAGGGGGTCAGGGAACACTGAAGCTTTCTTT	CASSTHRGSGNTEAFF
TRBV18	TRBJ1-4	NA	TRBD1	TGTGCCAGCTCACCAGACAGGGTCCATGAAAAACTGTTTTTT	CASSPDRVHEKLFF
TRBV19	TRBJ2-1	NA	NA	TGTGCCAGTAGCGGGAATACCTACAATGAGCAGTTCTTC	CASSGNTYNEQFF
TRBV19	TRBJ2-7	NA	TRBD1	TGTGCCAGTAGTCAGACAGGGGGCACCTACGAGCAGTACTTC	CASSQTGGTYEQYF
TRBV30	TRBJ1-6	NA	NA	TGTGCCTGGCGTAGCTCCTATAATTCACCCCTCCACTTT	CAWRSSYNSPLHF
TRBV28	TRBJ2-5	NA	NA	TGTGCCAGCAGTCGCCCCACAGGTACTTTGCTCCAAGAGACCCAGTACTTC	CASSRPTGTLLQETQYF
TRBV5-1	TRBJ1-5	NA	NA	TGCGCCAGTAGCATGGGGGGCAAGAATCAGCCCCAGCATTTT	CASSMGGKNQPQHF
TRBV7-9	TRBJ2-2	NA	TRBD2	TGTGCCAGCAGCTCGACCTCTATGGGCGGGGGGAACACCGGGGAGCTGTTTTTT	CASSSTSMGGGNTGELFF
TRBV5-1	TRBJ2-1	NA	TRBD2	TGCGCCAGCAGTAGGGACTATGGGACCTGGAATGAGCAGTTCTTC	CASSRDYGTWNEQFF
TRBV5-1	TRBJ2-7	NA	NA	TGCGCCAGCAGCTTCACACAGGGCTCCTACGAGCAGTACTTC	CASSFTQGSYEQYF
TRBV12-3/TRBV12-4	TRBJ2-3	NA	NA	TGTGCCAGCAGTCTCCTAGCTGGTACGCAGTATTTT	CASSLLAGTQYF
TRBV6-2/TRBV6-3	TRBJ2-6	once	NA	TGTGCCAGCAGCCAGGGAGGTGGGGCCAACGTCCTGACTTTC	CASSQGGGANVLTF